This TCR beta chain appears in the sequencing data of a study of T-cell reconstitution after alpha-beta-depleted transplantation in children. Preparation of the TCRbeta library used unique molecular identifiers. TCRdb used MiXCR to reprocess the PCR reads, holding one entry per CDR3 protein. The table records roughly 280,000 distinct CDR3 sequences, around 10% of them present only once. Study findings and constraints: Alpha-beta T cells present about two months after transplant were reported to originate from several hundred expanded graft clones. One year after transplant, T-cell counts and diversity came mostly from newly produced T cells. Surviving thymic progenitors and recipient T cells were the source of high TCRbeta diversity at day 60 in some patients.

This clonotype was seen repeatedly, ten times or more. Antigen: not known. The CDR3 totals 18 residues. Germline CDR1 is SGHRS and CDR2 is YFSETQ. V lost 0 bases and J 0 bases, leaving 16 bases between the germline ends. The V and J genes are TRBV5-1 and TRBJ1-3, with D hard to call. The TCR originated in a male patient aged 2-9 years who had a stem cell transplant for chronic granulomatous disease, so the T cells may come from the graft donor. This specimen was peripheral blood, taken 180 days after TCRalphabeta/CD19-depleted stem cell transplant. CDR3 DNA sequence: TGCGCCAGCAGCTTGGAACACCTAGGAAGGGCCTCTGGAAACACCATATATTTT. Amino acids: CASSLEHLGRASGNTIYF. Variable domain in full (rest from reference TRBV5-1 and TRBJ1-3): KAGVTQTPRYLIKTRGQQVTLSCSPISGHRSVSWYQQTPGQGLQFLFEYFSETQRNKGNFPGRFSGRQFSNSRSEMNVSTLELGDSALYLCASSLEHLGRASGNTIYFGEGSWLTVV.